Following are 17 T cell receptor beta chains from one sample sequenced in a study of T cell responses to AZD1222 COVID-19 vaccine. TCRdb keeps only in-frame clones here, not all; method: immunoSEQ multiplex PCR. The sample lists 100,000 to 150,000 clones; over 75% were seen once. The input for sequencing was peripheral blood, taken on day 0 of AZD1222 vaccination. The receptor source for this set is an adult in good health.

The chain employs TRBV6-6 and TRBJ1-5; D is possibly TRBD1 (6 bases). The CDR3 contains 18 residues. V lost 5 bases and J lost 5, with 25 bases in between. Germline CDR1 is MNHNY and CDR2 is SVGAGI (reference sequence). CDR3 residues: CASSPQLGQRPFHQPQHF. Written as DNA, the CDR3 is TGTGCCAGCAGTCCGCAACTAGGACAGCGGCCCTTCCATCAGCCCCAGCATTTT.

The chain links TRBV7-2 to TRBJ1-1, with TRBD1 matching 7 bases. The CDR3 consists of 16 residues. Per the germline V gene, CDR1 is SGHTA and CDR2 is FQGNSA. The junction had 10 bases not matched to a gene; V was cut back by 5 bases and J by 1 base. This CDR3 is CASSPDRPHGNTEAFF. The CDR3 bases are TGTGCCAGCAGCCCGGACAGGCCCCACGGGAACACTGAAGCTTTCTTT.

This clone was observed at least ten times. The chain has TRBV19 and TRBJ2-7; 9 bases agree with TRBD2. The CDR3 loop spans 15 amino acids. V gave up 4 bases and J gave up 3 bases; unmatched junction bases: 7. CDR1 is LNHDA and CDR2 is SQIVND in the germline V gene (reference sequence). CDR3 nucleotides: TGTGCCAGTAGTAGGCATAGCGGGGGCGACTACGAGCAGTACTTC. Encoded protein: CASSRHSGGDYEQYF.

The chain is built from TRBV2 and TRBJ2-1; tentative D call: TRBD2 (5 bases). V shed 4 bases and J shed 6 bases, with 19 bases lying between them. Germline CDR1 SNHLY, CDR2 FYNNEI. CDR3 length: 16 amino acids. CDR3 DNA sequence: TGTGCCAGCAGTGCTGCGGGCGGCCCCCAATTCAATGAGCAGTTCTTC. Amino acid sequence: CASSAAGGPQFNEQFF. The whole variable domain, filled in from reference TRBV2 and TRBJ2-1, reads EPEVTQTPSHQVTQMGQEVILRCVPISNHLYFYWYRQILGQKVEFLVSFYNNEISEKSEIFDDQFSVERPDGSNFTLKIRSTKLEDSAMYFCASSAAGGPQFNEQFFGPGTRLTVL.

V and J are TRBV4-1 and TRBJ2-7; 10 bases align to TRBD1. The length of the CDR3 is 17 residues. The trim removed 4 bases at V and 3 bases at J, leaving 12 bases unmatched. Germline loops: CDR1 MGHRA, CDR2 YSYEKL. The CDR3 nucleotides are TGCGCCAGCAGCCTTCAATCTAGACAGGGGGCTTACTACGAGCAGTACTTC. Encoded protein: CASSLQSRQGAYYEQYF.

The chain recombines TRBV5-1 with TRBJ1-1; 7 bases line up with TRBD1. J was trimmed by 4 bases and V by 4 bases; bases with no gene match: 7. The CDR3 is made up of 14 amino acids. CDR1 SGHRS and CDR2 YFSETQ come from the germline V gene. CDR3 DNA sequence: TGCGCCAGCAGCCTGATGGGACAGTTCACTGAAGCTTTCTTT. This gives the protein CASSLMGQFTEAFF. Full variable domain (outside the CDR3, taken from reference TRBV5-1 and TRBJ1-1): KAGVTQTPRYLIKTRGQQVTLSCSPISGHRSVSWYQQTPGQGLQFLFEYFSETQRNKGNFPGRFSGRQFSNSRSEMNVSTLELGDSALYLCASSLMGQFTEAFFGQGTRLTVV.

The V and J genes are TRBV28 and TRBJ1-4, with D maybe TRBD1 (6 bases). Germline CDR1 reads MDHEN; CDR2 reads SYDVKM. V gave up 7 bases and J gave up 3 bases, with 15 bases separating them. This CDR3 has 15 residues. CDR3 amino acids: CASMRGGLANEKLFF. The CDR3 coding sequence is TGTGCCAGCATGAGGGGGGGGCTAGCTAATGAAAAACTGTTTTTT.

About this clone: Its ends do not fully match the called genes, so a read error is possible. DNA of the CDR3: TGTGCTAGCAGCCGAGATAGCGGGGGGGCCGGAGATACGCAGTATTTT. This gives the protein CASSRDSGGAGDTQYF. The genes are TRBV7-7 and TRBJ2-3, with TRBD2 matching over 11 bases. Germline V gene data show CDR1 as SSHAT and CDR2 as FNYEAQ (reference sequence). The CDR3 has 16 amino acids.

This sequence joins TRBV27 and TRBJ2-2; TRBD1 agrees at 8 bases. With V trimmed by 5 bases and J by 8 bases, 10 bases remained unmatched. The CDR3 totals 15 residues. CDR1 and CDR2 from the germline V gene are MNHEY and SMNVEV (reference sequence). For the CDR3, the DNA is TGTGCCAGCAGTCCGCGGACAGGGAACAGGGGGGAGCTGTTTTTT. Translated: CASSPRTGNRGELFF.

This chain uses TRBV13 with TRBJ2-5; D gene uncertain. CDR1 and CDR2 (germline): PRHDT, FYEKMQ (reference sequence). V was pared by 3 bases and J by 1 base, with 9 bases between. This CDR3 region has 14 residues. The CDR3 sequence is CASSFALRQETQYF. CDR3 nucleotides: TGTGCCAGCAGCTTTGCACTCCGCCAAGAGACCCAGTACTTC.

The genes are TRBV6-5 and TRBJ2-1, with 8 nucleotides matching TRBD1. CDR3 length equals 13 residues. Losses at the gene ends were 2 bases for V and 15 bases for J; bases not matched to a gene: 9. CDR1 MNHEY and CDR2 SVGAGI come from the germline V gene. The CDR3 region has the DNA TGTGCCAGCAGTTACCGTGCGCGGGACAGGAGGTTCTTC. Translating gives CASSYRARDRRFF.

The chain uses TRBV19 and TRBJ1-1; 8 bases line up with TRBD1. V shed 8 bases and J 4 bases; nucleotides not matched to a gene: 9. Germline values: CDR1 LNHDA, CDR2 SQIVND (reference sequence). The CDR3 length is 14 residues. In DNA form, the CDR3 reads TGTGCCAGTTGTCGGACAGGGAGTGGCACTGAAGCTTTCTTT. Amino acids: CASCRTGSGTEAFF.

This chain joins TRBV2 and TRBJ1-1; D not resolved. This CDR3 spans 16 amino acids. V shed 6 bases and J shed 6 bases, with 23 bases lying between them. Germline V gives CDR1 SNHLY, CDR2 FYNNEI. The CDR3 DNA reads TGTGCCAGCAGCTCCTGGGCTAATTTGGGTGACGCTGAAGCTTTCTTT. Amino acids: CASSSWANLGDAEAFF.

The chain recombines TRBV7-9 with TRBJ2-2; a weak D match, TRBD1 (7 bases). This CDR3 has 16 amino acids. Germline V gene sequence: CDR1 SEHNR, CDR2 FQNEAQ (reference sequence). The V end lost 4 bases, the J end lost 5 bases, and 17 bases lay between the germline ends. CDR3 nucleotide sequence: TGTGCCAGCAGCTCACTAGCCATCAGGGGGACCGGGGAGCTGTTTTTT. It encodes CASSSLAIRGTGELFF.

The sample holds one count of this clone. The chain is built from TRBV7-8 and TRBJ1-6; possible D gene TRBD1, 5 bases. V gave up 4 bases and J gave up 1 base, with 8 bases separating them. The CDR3 runs to 15 residues. Per the germline V gene, CDR1 is SGHVS and CDR2 is FQNEAQ. The CDR3 DNA follows: TGTGCCAGCAGCTCGCAGGGTTCCTATAATTCACCCCTCCACTTT. As protein: CASSSQGSYNSPLHF. Together with reference TRBV7-8 and TRBJ1-6, the CDR3 gives the full variable domain: GAGVSQSPRYKVAKRGQDVALRCDPISGHVSLFWYQQALGQGPEFLTYFQNEAQLDKSGLPSDRFFAERPEGSVSTLKIQRTQQEDSAVYLCASSSQGSYNSPLHFGNGTRLTVT.

The chain joins TRBV19 to TRBJ1-1; D is perhaps TRBD1 (5 bases). Germline values: CDR1 LNHDA, CDR2 SQIVND (reference sequence). This CDR3 contains 15 residues. V was shortened by 6 bases and J by 0 bases, with 14 bases between the two germline ends. CDR3 sequence reads: CASRPPGLMNTEAFF. For the CDR3, the DNA is TGTGCCAGTAGGCCCCCGGGACTCATGAACACTGAAGCTTTCTTT.

Only one count was recorded for this clone. The gene calls are TRBV5-1 and TRBJ2-1; D perhaps matches TRBD2 (5 bases). CDR1 and CDR2 (germline): SGHRS, YFSETQ. This CDR3 has 15 residues. Trimming left V 4 bases short and J 5 bases short, with 16 bases between. The CDR3 bases are TGCGCCAGCAGCGACCAGACGGGGAGTAACAATGAGCAGTTCTTC. Translation gives CASSDQTGSNNEQFF.